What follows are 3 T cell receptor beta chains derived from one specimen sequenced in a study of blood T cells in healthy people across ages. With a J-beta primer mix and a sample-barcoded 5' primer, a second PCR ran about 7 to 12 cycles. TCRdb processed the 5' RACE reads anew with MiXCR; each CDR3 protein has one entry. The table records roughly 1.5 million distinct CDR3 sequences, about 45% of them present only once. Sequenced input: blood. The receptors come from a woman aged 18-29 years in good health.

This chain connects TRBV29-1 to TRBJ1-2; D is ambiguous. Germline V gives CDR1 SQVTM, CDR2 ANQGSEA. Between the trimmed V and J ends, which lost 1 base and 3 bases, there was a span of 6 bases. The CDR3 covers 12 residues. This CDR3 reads CSVEGLDYGYTF. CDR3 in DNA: TGCAGCGTTGAAGGGCTGGACTATGGCTACACCTTC. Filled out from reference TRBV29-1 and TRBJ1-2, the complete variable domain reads SAVISQKPSRDICQRGTSLTIQCQVDSQVTMMFWYRQQPGQSLTLIATANQGSEATYESGFVIDKFPISRPNLTFSTLTVSNMSPEDSSIYLCSVEGLDYGYTFGSGTRLTVV.

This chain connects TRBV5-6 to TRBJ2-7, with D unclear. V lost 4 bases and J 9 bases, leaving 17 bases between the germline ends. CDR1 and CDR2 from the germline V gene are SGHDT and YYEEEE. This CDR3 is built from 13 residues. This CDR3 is CASSREVEEGQYF. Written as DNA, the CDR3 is TGTGCCAGCAGCAGAGAGGTAGAGGAAGGGCAGTACTTC.

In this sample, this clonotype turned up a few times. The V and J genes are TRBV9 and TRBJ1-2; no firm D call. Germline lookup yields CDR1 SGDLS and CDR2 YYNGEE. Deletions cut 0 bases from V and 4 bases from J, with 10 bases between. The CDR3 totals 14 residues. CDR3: CASSVAGTAYGYTF. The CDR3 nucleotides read TGTGCCAGCAGCGTAGCGGGTACCGCCTATGGCTACACCTTC.